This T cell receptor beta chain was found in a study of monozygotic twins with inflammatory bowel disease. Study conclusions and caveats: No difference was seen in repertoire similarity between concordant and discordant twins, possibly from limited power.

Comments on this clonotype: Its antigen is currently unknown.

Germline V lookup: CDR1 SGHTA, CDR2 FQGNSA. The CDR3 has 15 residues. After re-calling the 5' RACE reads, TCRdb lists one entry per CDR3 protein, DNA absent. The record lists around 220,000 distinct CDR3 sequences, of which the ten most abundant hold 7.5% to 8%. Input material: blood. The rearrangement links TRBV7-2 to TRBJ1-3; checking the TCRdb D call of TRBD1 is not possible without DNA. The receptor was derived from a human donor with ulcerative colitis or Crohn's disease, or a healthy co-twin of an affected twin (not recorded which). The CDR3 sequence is CASSLVGGSGNTIYF.